Reported below is one TCR beta chain. Its antigen is still unknown. The treatment denotes: oral pan-JAK inhibitor, 5-10 mg twice daily. The entry originates in a study of CD8+ T cells in alopecia areata. For the study at large: The tofacitinib course ran for 6 to 18 months and was followed by 6 months off drug.

Regarding the study as a whole: Scalp clonality and expanded CD8+ clones among the top 100 were significantly decreased by tofacitinib. Persistence during tofacitinib was seen for many expanded lesional clones in scalp and blood.

Sequencing relied on a cDNA template that was reverse transcribed from extracted RNA. Clones were read by immunoSEQ multiplex PCR, and TCRdb kept only the in-frame ones, dropping some. The table lists around 290,000 clones, about three fifths of them singletons, with over 1.5% in the top ten. Sequenced material: CD4+ T cells sorted from blood, taken at week 24, from a patient treated with tofacitinib. This TCR was recovered from a human donor with alopecia areata.

CDR3 in DNA: TGTGCCAGCAGCGTAGCCGTAGAGTACAATGAGCAGTTCTTC. It specifies CASSVAVEYNEQFF. The V gene is TRBV9, the J gene TRBJ2-1; D gene ambiguous. Germline CDR1 reads SGDLS; CDR2 reads YYNGEE. The CDR3 consists of 14 residues. V was cut by 0 bases and J by 4 bases, with 8 bases left in between.